This T cell receptor (beta chain) was captured in a study of a mutant IDH1 vaccine in newly diagnosed glioma. Across the study: Earlier treatment was radiotherapy, temozolomide, or both, with most getting both. Whole-study findings and limits: Apparently unrelated to pseudoprogression were changes in the top peripheral T cell clonotypes.

The assay was immunoSEQ multiplex PCR, and TCRdb's table has in-frame clones only and misses some. The table shows around 11,000 clones, with about four fifths occurring only once. CDR1 and CDR2 (germline): SGHRS, YFSETQ. This CDR3 has 17 amino acids. The ends lost 4 bases at V and 7 bases at J; junction bases unmatched: 13. This clone was recorded a few times. Its specificity is unknown. Sample time point: week 47, end of study. Vaccinated patients received 300 ug of mutant IDH1 20-mer peptide per dose, with topical imiquimod. Weeks 1, 3, 5, 7, 11, 15, 19 and 23 were when patients received their eight vaccinations. Diagnosis in the donors showed new WHO grade 3 or 4 astrocytomas that were IDH1-mutant and ATRX-lost.

The J gene is TRBJ2-3, the V gene TRBV5-1; TRBD2 agrees at 12 bases. The TCR sequence derives from a man younger than 40 with glioma. The sample here was PBMCs, taken from a glioma patient whose treatment included an IDH1 peptide vaccine. The CDR3 reads CASSDETSGSRWNTQYF. The CDR3 DNA reads TGCGCCAGCAGCGATGAGACTAGCGGGAGTCGTTGGAATACGCAGTATTTT.